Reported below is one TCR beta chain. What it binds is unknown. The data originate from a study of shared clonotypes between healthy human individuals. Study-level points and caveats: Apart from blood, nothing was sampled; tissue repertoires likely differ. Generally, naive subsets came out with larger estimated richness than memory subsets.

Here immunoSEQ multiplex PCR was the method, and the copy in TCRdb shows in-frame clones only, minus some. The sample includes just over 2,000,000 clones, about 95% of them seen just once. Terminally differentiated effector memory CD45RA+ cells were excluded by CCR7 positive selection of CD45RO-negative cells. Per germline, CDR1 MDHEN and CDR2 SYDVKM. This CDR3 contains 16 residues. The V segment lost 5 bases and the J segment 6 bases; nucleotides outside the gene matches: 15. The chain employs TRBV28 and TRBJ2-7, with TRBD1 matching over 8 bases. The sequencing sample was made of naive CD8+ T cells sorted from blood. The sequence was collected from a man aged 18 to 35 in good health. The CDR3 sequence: CASSPRDRNLRGEQYF. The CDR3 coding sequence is TGTGCCAGCAGTCCTCGGGACAGGAACCTGAGGGGCGAGCAGTACTTC.